This T cell receptor (beta chain) came from a study of cytomegalovirus exposure and HLA in healthy donors. This clone has just one count. 60 Vbeta and 13 Jbeta primers were used in PCR. Sequencing used immunoSEQ multiplex PCR; TCRdb keeps in-frame clones, though not all of them. The sample has 150,000 to 200,000 clones; about 82% are singletons. The sequence was collected from a woman aged 50 to 60 in good health and CMV-seronegative. The source material was PBMCs.

Here the CDR3 DNA reads TGTGCCAGCAGCCAAGATGGAATGGGGAGGCAGTACTTC. Protein product: CASSQDGMGRQYF. The V gene is TRBV14, the J gene TRBJ2-7; D is perhaps TRBD2 (5 bases). The CDR3 runs 13 residues. V was pared by 0 bases and J by 9 bases, with 12 bases between. Germline values: CDR1 SGHDN, CDR2 FVKESK.